This is a list of T cell receptor beta chains from one sample in a study of control samples from healthy donors and cancer patients. Here immunoSEQ multiplex PCR was the method, and the copy in TCRdb shows in-frame clones only, minus some. The sample records more than 95,000 clones, more than 75% being singletons. What was sequenced was blood. Source of these receptors: a woman in her seventies in good health. The CDR3 runs from the conserved cysteine through the conserved F or W. D genes are given only for firm matches. Part of the rows lack a size; the others show once, few, many or a class for expanded clones.

j_call | clone_size | v_call | d_call | cdr3_aa | cdr3_nt
TRBJ1-1 | . | TRBV5-8 | . | CASSAGPRREAFF | TGTGCCAGCAGCGCGGGACCGAGGAGGGAAGCTTTCTTT
TRBJ1-3 | . | TRBV7-9 | . | CASSLGDRSHSGNTIYF | TGTGCCAGCAGCTTAGGGGACCGATCTCACTCTGGAAACACCATATATTTT
TRBJ1-6 | . | TRBV5-8 | . | CASTQQGVYNSPLHF | TGTGCCAGCACCCAGCAGGGAGTCTATAATTCACCCCTCCACTTT
TRBJ2-1 | once | TRBV9 | . | CASSLRDPFSEQFF | TGTGCCAGCAGCTTGAGGGACCCTTTCTCTGAGCAGTTCTTC
TRBJ2-1 | . | TRBV5-1 | . | CASSLSETRGNEQFF | TGCGCCAGCAGCTTGTCTGAGACTAGAGGTAATGAGCAGTTCTTC
TRBJ1-5 | . | TRBV19 | . | CASSTLRAVQPQHF | TGTGCCAGTAGTACCCTCCGGGCTGTTCAGCCCCAGCATTTT
TRBJ1-5 | once | TRBV6-5 | TRBD1 | CASSTSQGARQPQHF | TGTGCCAGCAGTACTTCTCAGGGGGCAAGACAGCCCCAGCATTTT
TRBJ2-7 | . | TRBV5-1 | . | CASSLDPPTGPYYEQYF | TGCGCCAGCAGCTTGGACCCTCCGACAGGACCCTATTACGAGCAGTACTTC
TRBJ2-5 | . | TRBV7-8 | TRBD2 | CASSLALLAGGGARETQYF | TGTGCCAGCAGCTTAGCGTTACTAGCGGGGGGAGGGGCCAGGGAGACCCAGTACTTC
TRBJ1-4 | . | TRBV27 | . | CASSPRRGGEKLFF | TGTGCCAGCAGTCCCCGCCGGGGAGGTGAAAAACTGTTTTTT
TRBJ1-6 | . | TRBV9 | TRBD1 | CASSRDRGLNSPLHF | TGTGCCTCCTCGAGGGACAGGGGCTTGAATTCACCCCTCCACTTT
TRBJ2-5 | . | TRBV15 | TRBD1 | CATSRPTTGQETQYF | TGTGCCACCAGCAGACCGACGACAGGGCAAGAGACCCAGTACTTC
TRBJ1-1 | . | TRBV2 | . | CATRAREGNTEAFF | TGTGCCACCCGCGCCAGGGAGGGAAACACTGAAGCTTTCTTT
TRBJ2-7 | . | TRBV29-1 | TRBD1 | CSVGTGSYEQYF | TGCAGCGTTGGGACAGGGTCCTACGAGCAGTACTTC
TRBJ1-3 | . | TRBV5-4 | . | CASSPDRTTGNTIYF | TGTGCCAGCAGCCCTGACAGGACGACTGGAAACACCATATATTTT
TRBJ2-1 | . | TRBV7-2 | TRBD2 | CASSLWRGVVTDEQFF | TGTGCCAGCAGCTTATGGCGGGGGGTCGTCACGGATGAGCAGTTCTTC
TRBJ2-5 | . | TRBV29-1 | TRBD1 | CSVQGVYSVQGDRETQYF | TGCAGCGTTCAGGGGGTTTATTCGGTACAGGGGGACAGAGAGACCCAGTACTTC
TRBJ2-7 | . | TRBV7-2 | . | CASSPSYEQYF | TGTGCCAGCAGCCCTTCCTACGAGCAGTACTTC
TRBJ1-2 | . | TRBV25-1 | TRBD1 | CASSEGQGVRGYTF | TGTGCCAGCAGTGAGGGACAGGGGGTGAGGGGCTACACCTTC
TRBJ1-6 | . | TRBV5-6 | . | CASSSGVSPLHF | TGTGCCAGCAGCTCGGGGGTATCACCCCTCCACTTT
TRBJ1-3 | . | TRBV11-3 | . | CASSPALCEGGGGNTIYF | TGTGCCAGCAGCCCCGCGCTTTGTGAGGGGGGCGGTGGAAACACCATATATTTT
TRBJ1-6 | . | TRBV2 | . | CASSVSGRTPLHF | TGTGCCAGCAGTGTTTCAGGGCGCACACCCCTCCACTTT
TRBJ2-7 | . | TRBV27 | . | CASSLRASSYEQYF | TGTGCCAGCAGTTTACGCGCCAGCTCCTACGAGCAGTACTTC
TRBJ1-1 | once | TRBV5-1 | . | CASSSLQGMDEAFF | TGCGCCAGCAGCTCACTACAGGGAATGGATGAAGCTTTCTTT
TRBJ1-1 | . | TRBV7-6 | . | CASSRDMNTEAFF | TGTGCCAGCAGCCGGGACATGAACACTGAAGCTTTCTTT
TRBJ1-6 | . | TRBV21-1 | . | CASREHCSEARSPPLHF | TGTGCCAGCAGGGAACACTGCTCGGAGGCCAGGTCACCACCCCTCCACTTT
TRBJ1-1 | . | TRBV2 | . | CASSVIGGTEAFF | TGTGCCAGCAGTGTGATAGGGGGCACTGAAGCTTTCTTT
TRBJ1-2 | . | TRBV10-3 | . | CAISDGHYGYTF | TGTGCCATCAGTGACGGACACTATGGCTACACCTTC
TRBJ1-2 | . | TRBV5-5 | . | CASTPLGVSYGYTF | TGTGCCAGCACCCCCCTCGGGGTGTCATATGGCTACACCTTC
TRBJ1-5 | . | TRBV7-2 | TRBD1 | CASSLRTGKYQPQHF | TGTGCCAGCAGCTTAAGGACAGGGAAGTATCAGCCCCAGCATTTT
TRBJ2-1 | . | TRBV12-3/TRBV12-4 | . | CASRQTGDGEQFF | TGTGCCAGCAGACAAACGGGGGACGGGGAGCAGTTCTTC
TRBJ1-2 | . | TRBV20-1 | . | CSARDWGYTF | TGCAGTGCTAGAGATTGGGGCTACACCTTC
TRBJ1-2 | . | TRBV9 | . | CASSVEGNSIYTF | TGTGCCAGCAGCGTAGAAGGCAACTCTATCTACACCTTC
TRBJ2-4 | . | TRBV29-1 | . | CSVGGVANIQYF | TGCAGCGTTGGAGGTGTGGCTAACATTCAGTACTTC
TRBJ1-5 | once | TRBV19 | . | CASTTTGDQPQHF | TGTGCCAGTACCACGACAGGAGATCAGCCCCAGCATTTT
TRBJ1-3 | . | TRBV29-1 | . | CSGWADGNTIYF | TGCAGCGGTTGGGCAGACGGAAACACCATATATTTT
TRBJ1-1 | . | TRBV24-1 | TRBD1 | CATSDATGGNTEAFF | TGTGCCACCAGTGATGCGACAGGGGGCAACACTGAAGCTTTCTTT
TRBJ1-4 | . | TRBV19 | . | CASSHRGGTNEKLFF | TGTGCCAGTAGTCACCGGGGGGGGACTAATGAAAAACTGTTTTTT
TRBJ1-2 | . | TRBV3-1/TRBV3-2 | TRBD1 | CASSLPGQGNGYTF | TGTGCCAGCAGCCTACCGGGACAGGGAAATGGCTACACCTTC
TRBJ1-1 | once | TRBV12-3/TRBV12-4 | . | CASSPLRGAEAFF | TGTGCCAGCAGCCCCCTTCGGGGGGCGGAAGCTTTCTTT
TRBJ1-6 | few | TRBV5-8 | . | CASTQFPTLHF | TGTGCCAGCACCCAATTTCCGACCCTCCACTTT
TRBJ2-2 | once | TRBV19 | TRBD2 | CASSIGLAGDTGELFF | TGTGCCAGTAGTATTGGCCTAGCGGGGGACACCGGGGAGCTGTTTTTT
TRBJ2-6 | . | TRBV7-8 | TRBD1 | CASSLARDRVPGANVLTF | TGTGCCAGCAGCTTAGCCCGGGACAGGGTCCCTGGGGCCAACGTCCTGACTTTC
TRBJ2-6 | . | TRBV21-1 | . | CASSSHYPPQGKGLSGANVLTF | TGTGCCAGCAGCTCCCATTACCCCCCACAGGGTAAGGGCCTCTCTGGGGCCAACGTCCTGACTTTC
TRBJ2-7 | . | TRBV25-1 | TRBD2 | CASSDASGIYEQYF | TGTGCCAGCAGTGACGCTAGCGGAATTTACGAGCAGTACTTC